These T cell receptor beta chains were read from a single sample in a study of shared T cell receptors in the human thymus. The repertoire was sequenced with immunoSEQ multiplex PCR; TCRdb's copy has only in-frame clones and lacks some. The table lists 650,000 to 950,000 clones, approximately 83% of them singletons. The sample was also reused in another study, on human thymus T cells.

Source material: thymocytes. All receptors derive from a girl under three years old with a congenital heart defect. Both conserved end residues are part of each CDR3. The D gene is left open where the match is weak. Part of the rows lack a size; the others show once, few, many or a class for expanded clones.

v_gene: TRBV15
j_gene: TRBJ1-2
d_gene: TRBD1
abundance: .
CDR3aa: CATSLRQGVYGYTF
CDR3nt: TGTGCCACCAGTCTAAGACAGGGGGTCTATGGCTACACCTTC

v_gene: TRBV5-8
j_gene: TRBJ1-5
d_gene: .
abundance: .
CDR3aa: CASSLVRRKKPNQPQHF
CDR3nt: TGTGCCAGCAGCTTGGTACGGAGGAAAAAGCCCAATCAGCCCCAGCATTTT

v_gene: TRBV29-1
j_gene: TRBJ2-2
d_gene: TRBD1
abundance: .
CDR3aa: CSVERNRGDSSGELFF
CDR3nt: TGCAGCGTTGAAAGAAACAGGGGTGACTCCTCCGGGGAGCTGTTTTTT

v_gene: TRBV5-6
j_gene: TRBJ2-7
d_gene: .
abundance: .
CDR3aa: CASSFSDEQYF
CDR3nt: TGTGCCAGCAGCTTTTCCGACGAGCAGTACTTC

v_gene: TRBV27
j_gene: TRBJ1-2
d_gene: .
abundance: .
CDR3aa: CASSPGHIYGYTF
CDR3nt: TGTGCCAGCAGTCCGGGACATATCTATGGCTACACCTTC

v_gene: TRBV7-8
j_gene: TRBJ1-5
d_gene: TRBD1
abundance: .
CDR3aa: CASSQDRDSNQPQHF
CDR3nt: TGTGCCAGCAGCCAAGACAGGGATAGCAATCAGCCCCAGCATTTT

v_gene: TRBV4-1
j_gene: TRBJ2-1
d_gene: TRBD2
abundance: few
CDR3aa: CASSQDLSGGAILSYNEQFF
CDR3nt: TGCGCCAGCAGCCAAGATCTAAGCGGGGGGGCAATACTATCCTACAATGAGCAGTTCTTC

v_gene: TRBV14
j_gene: TRBJ1-2
d_gene: .
abundance: .
CDR3aa: CASSHVRSGRNLNGYTF
CDR3nt: TGTGCCAGCAGCCACGTAAGATCCGGGAGAAACCTTAATGGCTACACCTTC

v_gene: TRBV12-5
j_gene: TRBJ2-2
d_gene: TRBD1
abundance: .
CDR3aa: CASGFTGTGYPEELFF
CDR3nt: TGTGCTAGTGGTTTTACCGGGACAGGGTACCCCGAGGAGCTGTTTTTT

v_gene: TRBV6-1
j_gene: TRBJ1-2
d_gene: .
abundance: .
CDR3aa: CASVRTNRGLGYYTF
CDR3nt: TGTGCCAGCGTCCGTACCAATAGGGGCCTAGGGTACTACACCTTC

v_gene: TRBV19
j_gene: TRBJ1-5
d_gene: TRBD1
abundance: .
CDR3aa: CASSLSIDRGNQPQHF
CDR3nt: TGTGCCAGTAGTCTATCGATCGACAGGGGCAATCAGCCCCAGCATTTT

v_gene: TRBV4-1
j_gene: TRBJ1-2
d_gene: TRBD1
abundance: once
CDR3aa: CASSHSNPGQNYGYTF
CDR3nt: TGCGCCAGCAGCCATTCCAACCCGGGACAGAACTATGGCTACACCTTC

v_gene: TRBV6-5
j_gene: TRBJ2-7
d_gene: .
abundance: few
CDR3aa: CASSYSGLGRQFEQYF
CDR3nt: TGTGCCAGCAGTTACTCCGGCTTGGGGCGGCAGTTCGAGCAGTACTTC

v_gene: TRBV13
j_gene: TRBJ2-3
d_gene: .
abundance: once
CDR3aa: CASSLYRTDTQYF
CDR3nt: TGTGCCAGCAGCTTATATCGCACAGATACGCAGTATTTT

v_gene: TRBV11-2
j_gene: TRBJ2-7
d_gene: .
abundance: few
CDR3aa: CASSPPVVQVPYEQYF
CDR3nt: TGTGCCAGCAGCCCCCCTGTCGTGCAGGTCCCCTACGAGCAGTACTTC

v_gene: TRBV4-1
j_gene: TRBJ1-1
d_gene: .
abundance: .
CDR3aa: CASSQEGVNTEAFF
CDR3nt: TGCGCCAGCAGCCAAGAAGGGGTGAACACTGAAGCTTTCTTT

v_gene: TRBV7-2
j_gene: TRBJ1-2
d_gene: .
abundance: .
CDR3aa: CASSSPVVFYGYTF
CDR3nt: TGTGCCAGCAGCTCCCCGGTAGTGTTCTATGGCTACACCTTC

v_gene: TRBV18
j_gene: TRBJ1-1
d_gene: .
abundance: .
CDR3aa: CASSRNTEAFF
CDR3nt: TGTGCCAGCTCGAGGAACACTGAAGCTTTCTTT

v_gene: TRBV14
j_gene: TRBJ2-3
d_gene: .
abundance: .
CDR3aa: CASSPTLGTDTQYF
CDR3nt: TGTGCCAGCAGCCCCACTCTCGGGACAGATACGCAGTATTTT

v_gene: TRBV5-1
j_gene: TRBJ1-1
d_gene: .
abundance: .
CDR3aa: CASSNTGLDTEAFF
CDR3nt: TGCGCCAGCAGCAACACAGGGTTGGACACTGAAGCTTTCTTT

v_gene: TRBV7-9
j_gene: TRBJ2-1
d_gene: .
abundance: .
CDR3aa: CASSRNLRVYNEQFF
CDR3nt: TGTGCCAGCAGCCGAAACCTCCGAGTTTACAATGAGCAGTTCTTC

v_gene: TRBV27
j_gene: TRBJ2-3
d_gene: TRBD1
abundance: .
CDR3aa: CASSAPGQGISDTQYF
CDR3nt: TGTGCCAGCAGTGCACCGGGACAGGGGATCTCAGATACGCAGTATTTT

v_gene: TRBV4-1
j_gene: TRBJ1-3
d_gene: TRBD1
abundance: .
CDR3aa: CASSPGTGGFKSGNTIYF
CDR3nt: TGCGCCAGCAGCCCCGGGACAGGGGGCTTTAAATCTGGAAACACCATATATTTT

v_gene: TRBV10-3
j_gene: TRBJ1-5
d_gene: TRBD1
abundance: .
CDR3aa: CAIRKDRGRNQPQHF
CDR3nt: TGTGCCATCAGGAAGGACAGGGGGCGAAATCAGCCCCAGCATTTT

v_gene: TRBV10-1
j_gene: TRBJ2-1
d_gene: .
abundance: .
CDR3aa: CASSRLGPHNEQFF
CDR3nt: TGCGCCAGCAGCCGACTAGGGCCCCACAATGAGCAGTTCTTC

v_gene: TRBV7-6
j_gene: TRBJ2-7
d_gene: .
abundance: .
CDR3aa: CASSRSSNSSYEQYF
CDR3nt: TGTGCCAGCAGCAGGTCGTCTAACAGCTCCTACGAGCAGTACTTC

v_gene: TRBV6-1
j_gene: TRBJ1-6
d_gene: .
abundance: .
CDR3aa: CASSEVGERGGNSPLHF
CDR3nt: TGTGCCAGCAGTGAAGTAGGGGAACGGGGGGGCAATTCACCCCTCCACTTT

v_gene: TRBV30
j_gene: TRBJ1-3
d_gene: TRBD1
abundance: .
CDR3aa: CAWSPGQGAAGNTIYF
CDR3nt: TGTGCCTGGAGTCCGGGACAGGGGGCCGCTGGAAACACCATATATTTT

v_gene: TRBV4-1
j_gene: TRBJ1-2
d_gene: TRBD1
abundance: .
CDR3aa: CASSRVTGNEDGYTF
CDR3nt: TGCGCCAGCAGCCGGGTGACAGGGAATGAAGATGGCTACACCTTC

v_gene: TRBV27
j_gene: TRBJ2-1
d_gene: TRBD2
abundance: once
CDR3aa: CASSSTSGVYNEQFF
CDR3nt: TGTGCCAGCAGTTCGACTAGCGGGGTTTACAATGAGCAGTTCTTC

v_gene: TRBV4-1
j_gene: TRBJ2-5
d_gene: .
abundance: .
CDR3aa: CASSQGGLRPETQYF
CDR3nt: TGCGCCAGCAGCCAAGGGGGACTCCGGCCGGAGACCCAGTACTTC

v_gene: TRBV28
j_gene: TRBJ2-1
d_gene: .
abundance: .
CDR3aa: CASTDGRDTSSSYNEQFF
CDR3nt: TGTGCCAGCACCGACGGTCGGGACACTAGTAGCTCCTACAATGAGCAGTTCTTC

v_gene: TRBV7-2
j_gene: TRBJ1-1
d_gene: TRBD1
abundance: once
CDR3aa: CASSHPTGGGTEAFF
CDR3nt: TGTGCCAGCAGCCACCCGACAGGGGGTGGAACTGAAGCTTTCTTT

v_gene: TRBV4-3
j_gene: TRBJ1-2
d_gene: .
abundance: .
CDR3aa: CASSQNKGDPPPLSYGYTF
CDR3nt: TGCGCCAGCAGCCAAAATAAAGGAGACCCTCCCCCGCTTTCTTATGGCTACACCTTC

v_gene: TRBV7-2
j_gene: TRBJ1-2
d_gene: TRBD1
abundance: .
CDR3aa: CASSSPGQGTNYGYTF
CDR3nt: TGTGCCAGCAGCTCTCCGGGACAGGGGACTAACTATGGCTACACCTTC

v_gene: TRBV6-6
j_gene: TRBJ1-2
d_gene: .
abundance: .
CDR3aa: CASSPVGGERNYGYTF
CDR3nt: TGTGCCAGCAGCCCAGTAGGGGGGGAGCGGAACTATGGCTACACCTTC

v_gene: TRBV7-9
j_gene: TRBJ1-4
d_gene: .
abundance: .
CDR3aa: CASSLGLGQGEKLFF
CDR3nt: TGTGCCAGCAGCTTAGGATTGGGGCAGGGTGAAAAACTGTTTTTT

v_gene: TRBV7-2
j_gene: TRBJ1-3
d_gene: .
abundance: .
CDR3aa: CASSLGTARNTIYF
CDR3nt: TGTGCCAGCAGCTTAGGGACAGCAAGAAACACCATATATTTT

v_gene: TRBV7-2
j_gene: TRBJ1-6
d_gene: .
abundance: .
CDR3aa: CASSWTVRLGYNSPLHF
CDR3nt: TGTGCCAGCAGCTGGACTGTTAGGCTAGGGTATAATTCACCCCTCCACTTT

v_gene: TRBV27
j_gene: TRBJ2-1
d_gene: .
abundance: .
CDR3aa: CASSLFTLKGQVVYNEQFF
CDR3nt: TGTGCCAGCAGTTTATTTACCCTTAAGGGGCAGGTAGTCTACAATGAGCAGTTCTTC